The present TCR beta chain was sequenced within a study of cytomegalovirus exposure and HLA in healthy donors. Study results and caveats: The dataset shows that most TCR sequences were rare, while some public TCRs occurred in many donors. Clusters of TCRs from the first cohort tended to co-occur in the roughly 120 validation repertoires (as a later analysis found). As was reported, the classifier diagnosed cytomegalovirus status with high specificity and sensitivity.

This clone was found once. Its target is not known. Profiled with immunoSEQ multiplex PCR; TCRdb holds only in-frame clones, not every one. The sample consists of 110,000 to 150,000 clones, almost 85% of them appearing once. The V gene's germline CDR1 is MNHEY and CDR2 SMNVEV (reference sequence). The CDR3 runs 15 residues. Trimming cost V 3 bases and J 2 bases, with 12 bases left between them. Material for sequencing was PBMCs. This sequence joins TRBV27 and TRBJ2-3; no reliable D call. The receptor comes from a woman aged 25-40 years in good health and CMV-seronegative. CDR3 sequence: CASSFLDENTDTQYF. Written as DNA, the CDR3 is TGTGCCAGCAGTTTCTTAGATGAAAACACAGATACGCAGTATTTT.